The 2 T cell receptor beta chains below come from one sample, sequenced in a study of blood T cell repertoires in COVID-19. Only in-frame clones appear in the TCRdb table, and some are missing; sequencing was by immunoSEQ multiplex PCR. The table lists over 100,000 clones, around four fifths of them singletons. The sequenced material came from peripheral blood. Receptors originate from a woman between 55 and 75 years old with acute or convalescent COVID-19.

This clone was seen a single time. The chain employs TRBV5-1 and TRBJ2-7; TRBD1 might be the D (6 bases). Germline CDR1 is SGHRS and CDR2 is YFSETQ. V lost 1 base and J lost 3, with 8 bases in between. The CDR3 is 13 amino acids. CDR3 sequence: CASSLQGFYEQYF. For the CDR3, the DNA is TGCGCCAGCAGCTTGCAGGGGTTCTACGAGCAGTACTTC.

CDR3 in DNA: TGTGCCATCAGTGAGCCCACAGGGGTAGAGACCCAGTACTTC. This encodes CAISEPTGVETQYF. The rearrangement links TRBV10-3 to TRBJ2-5, with 7 positions matching TRBD1. This CDR3 spans 14 amino acids. Germline V gives CDR1 ENHRY, CDR2 SYGVKD. Trimming removed 2 bases from V and 4 bases from J; junction bases left unmatched: 4.